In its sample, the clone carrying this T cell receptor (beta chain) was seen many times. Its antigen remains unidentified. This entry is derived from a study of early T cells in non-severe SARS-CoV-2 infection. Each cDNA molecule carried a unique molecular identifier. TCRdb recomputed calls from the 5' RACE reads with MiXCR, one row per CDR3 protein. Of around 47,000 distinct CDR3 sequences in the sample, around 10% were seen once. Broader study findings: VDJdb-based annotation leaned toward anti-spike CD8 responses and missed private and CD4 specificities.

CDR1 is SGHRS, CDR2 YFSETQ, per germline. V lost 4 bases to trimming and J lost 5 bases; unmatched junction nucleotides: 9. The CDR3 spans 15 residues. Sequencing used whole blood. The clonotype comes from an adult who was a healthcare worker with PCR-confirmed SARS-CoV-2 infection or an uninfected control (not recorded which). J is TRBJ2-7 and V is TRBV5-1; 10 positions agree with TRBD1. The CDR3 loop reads CASSADGQGVHEQYF. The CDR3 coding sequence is TGCGCCAGCAGCGCCGACGGACAGGGGGTCCACGAGCAGTACTTC.